The 25 T cell receptor beta chains below come from one sample, sequenced in a study of blood T cell repertoires in COVID-19. Only in-frame clones appear in the TCRdb table, and some are missing; sequencing was by immunoSEQ multiplex PCR. The sample has about 180,000 clones, 75% to 90% seen once. Material: PBMCs or T cells enriched from blood (not recorded which). All receptors derive from a woman aged 35 to 49 with acute COVID-19.

This chain links TRBV6-2 or TRBV6-3 with TRBJ1-1, with D possibly being TRBD1 (5 bases). Germline CDR1 MNHEY, CDR2 SVGEGT. Trimming pared 6 bases from V and 5 bases from J, leaving 13 bases between. CDR3 size: 13 residues. CDR3 loop: CASSPRAETEAFF. The DNA of the CDR3 is TGTGCCAGCAGCCCCAGGGCAGAAACTGAAGCTTTCTTT.

This rearrangement joins TRBV5-1 to TRBJ2-2; TRBD2 matches at 7 bases. J was trimmed by 0 bases and V by 5 bases; bases with no gene match: 10. CDR1 SGHRS and CDR2 YFSETQ come from the germline V gene. This CDR3 has 17 amino acids. CDR3 loop: CASSQNRAGTNTGELFF. The CDR3 bases are TGCGCCAGCAGTCAAAATCGAGCGGGGACGAACACCGGGGAGCTGTTTTTT.

V is TRBV7-3 and J is TRBJ2-1; 8 nucleotides align to TRBD2. With V trimmed by 6 bases and J by 3 bases, 7 bases remained unmatched. The length of the CDR3 is 15 residues. Germline assignment: CDR1 SGHTA and CDR2 FQGTGA. CDR3 amino acids: CASSSTSGIYNEQFF. The CDR3 region has the DNA TGTGCCAGCAGTTCAACTAGCGGTATCTACAATGAGCAGTTCTTC.

CDR3 sequence: CASSQVTGKTQYF. The CDR3 DNA follows: TGTGCCAGCAGCCAAGTAACCGGGAAGACCCAGTACTTC. This chain joins TRBV3-1 (or the pseudogene TRBV3-2) and TRBJ2-5; tentatively, D is TRBD2 (5 bases). Germline V gene lookup returns CDR1 LGHDT and CDR2 YNNKEL (reference sequence). This CDR3 is built from 13 residues. Deletions cut 1 base from V and 6 bases from J, with 9 bases between.

The chain uses TRBV27 and TRBJ2-1, with TRBD2 identical over 8 bases. The CDR3 has 15 amino acids. From germline, CDR1 is MNHEY and CDR2 SMNVEV (reference sequence). V shed 5 bases and J 9 bases; nucleotides not matched to a gene: 12. The CDR3 reads CASSPVGAGGIEQFF. The CDR3 DNA reads as TGTGCCAGCAGTCCCGTGGGGGCGGGAGGTATTGAGCAGTTCTTC.

The sample holds one count of this clone. The chain joins TRBV7-9 to TRBJ2-3; 8 nucleotides agree with TRBD2. J was trimmed by 1 base and V by 1 base; bases with no gene match: 4. The CDR3 runs 16 residues. Germline V gene sequence: CDR1 SEHNR, CDR2 FQNEAQ (reference sequence). The chain's CDR3 is CASSLGFSGGTDTQYF. CDR3 nucleotide sequence: TGTGCCAGCAGCTTAGGGTTTAGCGGGGGCACAGATACGCAGTATTTT.

The V and J genes are TRBV5-6 and TRBJ2-5; tentatively, D is TRBD2 (5 bases). Between the trimmed V and J ends, which lost 0 bases and 5 bases, there was a span of 11 bases. The CDR3 sequence is 14 residues long. The germline V gene encodes CDR1 SGHDT and CDR2 YYEEEE. The CDR3 DNA reads TGTGCCAGCAGCTTGGGACTAATAAGTGAGACCCAGTACTTC. Translating it yields CASSLGLISETQYF.

J is TRBJ2-7 and V is TRBV11-2; 10 bases match TRBD1. V was clipped by 6 bases and J by 4 bases; unmatched bases: 3. The germline V gene has CDR1 SGHAT and CDR2 FQNNGV. The CDR3 has 13 amino acids. CDR3 sequence: CASSSGQGYEQYF. The DNA for the CDR3 is TGTGCCAGCAGTTCGGGACAGGGGTACGAGCAGTACTTC.

CDR3 DNA sequence: TGCAGCGTTGTTCAATCCGGCGGGGGGGCAACAGATACGCAGTATTTT. Its protein is CSVVQSGGGATDTQYF. V usage is TRBV29-1 and J usage is TRBJ2-3; 9 bases match TRBD2. This CDR3 spans 16 amino acids. Germline assignment: CDR1 SQVTM and CDR2 ANQGSEA. Trimming removed 4 bases from V and 3 bases from J; junction bases left unmatched: 11.

The chain employs TRBV7-2 and TRBJ2-2; TRBD2 matches 10 bases. The CDR3 spans 16 residues. Germline loops: CDR1 SGHTA, CDR2 FQGNSA. J lost 3 bases, V lost 5 bases, and 6 bases had no gene match. CDR3: CASSPRTSGYTGELFF. CDR3 in DNA: TGTGCCAGCAGCCCCCGGACTAGCGGATACACCGGGGAGCTGTTTTTT.

This clone occurred once. The chain uses TRBV27 and TRBJ1-2, with D unclear. The CDR3 has 13 amino acids. Per germline, CDR1 MNHEY and CDR2 SMNVEV (reference sequence). The V end was cut by 5 bases, the J end by 7 bases, with 14 bases between. The CDR3, as DNA: TGTGCCAGCAGTCATGACGGGGTAGGTGGCTACACCTTC. Translation: CASSHDGVGGYTF.

This clone was seen once. The chain is built from TRBV28 and TRBJ1-1; tentatively, D is TRBD1 (6 bases). This CDR3 contains 14 residues. The germline CDR1 and CDR2 sequences are MDHEN and SYDVKM. V gave up 6 bases and J gave up 1 base, with 12 bases separating them. The CDR3 loop reads CASRGTTTNTEAFF. The CDR3 region has the DNA TGTGCCAGCAGGGGGACAACGACGAACACTGAAGCTTTCTTT. The variable domain in full, completed from reference TRBV28 and TRBJ1-1, reads DVKVTQSSRYLVKRTGEKVFLECVQDMDHENMFWYRQDPGLGLRLIYFSYDVKMKEKGDIPEGYSVSREKKERFSLILESASTNQTSMYLCASRGTTTNTEAFFGQGTRLTVV.

The V and J genes are TRBV30 and TRBJ1-5; the D gene is possibly TRBD1 (5 bases). V lost 2 bases and J 2 bases, leaving 10 bases between the germline ends. The CDR3 spans 14 residues. Germline loops: CDR1 GTSNPN, CDR2 SVGIG (reference sequence). The CDR3 region has the DNA TGTGCCTGGAGTATAGTAGGGGGCAATCAGCCCCAGCATTTT. This encodes CAWSIVGGNQPQHF.

The J gene is TRBJ2-1, the V gene TRBV7-9; D is possibly TRBD1 (5 bases). There are 15 residues in the CDR3. In germline, CDR1 is SEHNR, CDR2 FQNEAQ (reference sequence). Trimming took off 5 bases at V and 7 bases at J, with 18 bases between the two ends. In DNA, the CDR3 is TGTGCCAGCAGCCGCGGTCGAAGACAGCAGAATGAGCAGTTCTTC. It specifies CASSRGRRQQNEQFF.

The gene calls are TRBV30 and TRBJ2-7, with 9 nucleotides matching TRBD1. The CDR3 contains 15 residues. Germline V gene lookup returns CDR1 GTSNPN and CDR2 SVGIG (reference sequence). V trimming: 2 bases; J trimming: 3 bases; junction bases outside the gene matches: 8. For the CDR3, the DNA is TGTGCCTGGAGTACCCAGACAGGGGGTGTCTACGAGCAGTACTTC. Its protein product is CAWSTQTGGVYEQYF. The variable domain in full, completed from reference TRBV30 and TRBJ2-7, reads SQTIHQWPATLVQPVGSPLSLECTVEGTSNPNLYWYRQAAGRGLQLLFYSVGIGQISSEVPQNLSASRPQDRQFILSSKKLLLSDSGFYLCAWSTQTGGVYEQYFGPGTRLTVT.

The chain recombines TRBV9 with TRBJ2-7; D possibly corresponds to TRBD1 (6 bases). The CDR3 has 13 residues. The V end lost 2 bases, the J end lost 7 bases, and 13 bases lay between the germline ends. Germline V lookup: CDR1 SGDLS, CDR2 YYNGEE. The CDR3 DNA reads as TGTGCCAGCAGCGTGGGGGCCAGTGCGGAGCAGTACTTC. Amino acid sequence: CASSVGASAEQYF.

The V call is TRBV5-4, the J call TRBJ2-2; D uncertain. V lost 2 bases and J 4 bases, leaving 12 bases between the germline ends. There are 15 residues in the CDR3. The germline CDR1 and CDR2 sequences are SGHNT and YYREEE (reference sequence). The CDR3 is CASSFGGGGTGELFF. CDR3 DNA sequence: TGTGCCAGCAGCTTCGGTGGTGGTGGCACCGGGGAGCTGTTTTTT.

CDR3 residues: CASSQARSQPQHF. The CDR3 region has the DNA TGTGCCAGCAGCCAGGCACGGAGTCAGCCCCAGCATTTT. The chain carries TRBV3-1 (or the pseudogene TRBV3-2) and TRBJ1-5; D is undetermined. Germline V gene data show CDR1 as LGHDT and CDR2 as YNNKEL (reference sequence). This CDR3 has 13 amino acids. Trimming pared 3 bases from V and 6 bases from J, leaving 9 bases between.

The chain uses TRBV7-9 and TRBJ2-7, with 12 nucleotides matching TRBD2. CDR1 and CDR2 (germline): SEHNR, FQNEAQ (reference sequence). The V segment lost 6 bases and the J segment 4 bases; nucleotides outside the gene matches: 10. CDR3 length: 16 residues. The CDR3 spells CASSSSFTSGRYEQYF. The CDR3 DNA sequence: TGTGCCAGCAGTTCTTCTTTTACTAGCGGGAGGTACGAGCAGTACTTC.

The chain combines TRBV10-3 with TRBJ1-5; no reliable D call. V was shortened by 3 bases and J by 0 bases, with 6 bases between the two germline ends. The germline V gene has CDR1 ENHRY and CDR2 SYGVKD. This CDR3 region has 14 residues. Here the CDR3 reads CAISEGDSNQPQHF. The CDR3 coding sequence is TGTGCCATCAGTGAAGGAGATAGCAATCAGCCCCAGCATTTT.

The V and J genes are TRBV5-1 and TRBJ2-3, with 7 bases aligning to TRBD1. The length of the CDR3 is 15 residues. With V trimmed by 2 bases and J by 2 bases, 5 bases remained unmatched. The germline CDR1 and CDR2 sequences are SGHRS and YFSETQ. The CDR3 DNA reads as TGCGCCAGCAGCTTAAGGGGGCCGGACACAGATACGCAGTATTTT. This encodes CASSLRGPDTDTQYF.

The chain employs TRBV7-9 and TRBJ2-1; TRBD1 matches 11 bases. The CDR3 extends over 14 amino acids. V gave up 6 bases and J gave up 8 bases; unmatched junction bases: 6. Germline V CDR1 and CDR2: SEHNR, FQNEAQ (reference sequence). The CDR3 DNA is TGTGCCAGCAGTATGGACAGGGGGCTCGATGAGCAGTTCTTC. It is translated as CASSMDRGLDEQFF. The variable domain in full, with the rest retrieved from reference TRBV7-9 and TRBJ2-1, is DTGVSQNPRHKITKRGQNVTFRCDPISEHNRLYWYRQTLGQGPEFLTYFQNEAQLEKSRLLSDRFSAERPKGSFSTLEIQRTEQGDSAMYLCASSMDRGLDEQFFGPGTRLTVL.

In DNA, the CDR3 is TGTGCCACCTACCGGACAGGGAGCACCGGGGAGCTGTTTTTT. Its translation: CATYRTGSTGELFF. The V and J genes are TRBV24-1 and TRBJ2-2; 8 nucleotides line up with TRBD1. V lost 9 bases to trimming and J lost 4 bases; unmatched junction nucleotides: 6. The CDR3 extends over 14 amino acids. Germline V lookup: CDR1 KGHDR, CDR2 SFDVKD.

On this clone itself: The sample has other DNA sequences that encode this CDR3 too. The rearrangement joins TRBV12-3 or TRBV12-4 to TRBJ1-1, with a weak D call TRBD1 (6 bases). The CDR3 consists of 13 residues. V gave up 6 bases and J gave up 2 bases, with 10 bases separating them. Written as DNA, the CDR3 is TGTGCCAGCAGGGTACAGGGAAACACTGAAGCTTTCTTT. This sequence encodes CASRVQGNTEAFF.

The chain uses TRBV9 and TRBJ1-2, with 9 nucleotides matching TRBD1. J was trimmed by 1 base and V by 4 bases; bases with no gene match: 2. Per the germline V gene, CDR1 is SGDLS and CDR2 is YYNGEE. The CDR3 totals 14 residues. In nucleotides, the CDR3 is TGTGCCAGCAGCCCGGGACAGGGTAACTATGGCTACACCTTC. This gives the protein CASSPGQGNYGYTF.